The present TCR beta chain was sequenced within a study of shared clonotypes between healthy human individuals (TCRdb year 2020). Broadly, across the study: Two women and three men aged 18 to 49 years were included in the cohort. For each donor, three plates each were used for CD4 naive and CD4 memory, two plates were used for CD8 naive, and one plate was used for CD8 memory. Blood TCR repertoires of several healthy adults were deeply sequenced to estimate repertoire size and the extent of clonotype sharing between individuals. Different laboratories and diverse techniques were used to prepare libraries and sequence TCR repertoires, to increase sequencing depth and limit assay-specific biases. Each donor's leukapheresis produced roughly between about 0.8 and 8.9 billion PBMCs.

Trimming leaves V shorter by 1 base and J shorter by 4 bases, with the junction holding 2 bases beyond the gene matches. The CDR3 starts with the cysteine, ends with the phenylalanine, and has 14 residues. The sequence is cut down to CDR3 DNA, 42 bases in frame from base 1. As encoded in the germline V gene, CDR1 is SGHRS while CDR2 is YFSETQ. This clone has just one count. Its antigen is not yet known. Base qualities are not recorded, but no much larger clone differs from it by a single base. Healthy HIV-negative adults with no recently reported acute infections or vaccinations were included as donors. Only Caucasian adults living in Nashville, Tennessee, USA were represented among the donors. Magnetic negative selection was used to enrich CD4+ T cells, after which naive cells were positively selected on CD45RA and the negative fraction became the memory subset. Blood was collected by leukapheresis, and PBMCs were isolated by Ficoll-Histopaque density gradient centrifugation and then cryopreserved in liquid nitrogen vapor phase. Analytical flow cytometry was used to check the purity and quantity of each magnetically sorted T cell population. From each sorted fraction, genomic DNA was isolated and quantified by UV absorbance on a Nanodrop 2000c.

The full study reports these points: Naive subsets generally had larger estimated clonotype richness than memory subsets did. Pairwise subsampling led to the expectation that sequencing depth would affect the degree of clonotype sharing among donors. Only blood was sampled, and tissue TCR repertoires likely differ from those in blood. The small number of donors limited the genetic and exposure-history diversity represented. Approximately 5% of naive CD4, 3% to 4% of naive CD8, around 2.3% of memory CD4, and more than 0.35% of memory CD8 clonotypes were shared across four donors. Rarefaction of sorted-subset datasets indicated incomplete sequencing despite the large sequencing depth. Higher generation probabilities were observed for clonotypes shared by all four sorted-subset donors than for non-shared clonotypes.

Using the deep immunoSEQ assay, multiplex PCR amplified TCR CDR3 regions from genomic DNA. For each cell subset, the extracted genomic DNA was distributed evenly across all wells of several immunoSEQ 96-well plates, and each plate served as one replicate. For sorted subsets, 150 to 250 ng genomic DNA, equal to 30,000 to 35,000 T cell genomes, was loaded into each replicate PCR. Purified libraries were measured with a Qubit 3.0 fluorometer, size-checked on a Bioanalyzer 2100, and measured again with the KAPA Library Quantification kit. A separate single-read 150-cycle Illumina NextSeq 550 flow cell was used to sequence each immunoSEQ 96-well plate. The authors processed their data as follows. Because the immunoSEQ output held only junctional sequences and lacked quality scores, the filtering could not match the filtering applied to full-length reads. Sequences were annotated with PyIR, a Python wrapper for IgBLAST v1.9, using IMGT germline references to assign V/J genes and CDR3. Reads with weak V/J assignments (E-value above 1e-6), missing CDR3, stop codons, out-of-frame junctions, or ambiguous translated residues were removed. A V3J clonotype was defined by an identical inferred V gene, J gene, and CDR3 amino acid sequence. The percentage overlap between two repertoires was calculated by dividing the number of shared unique clonotypes by the size of the smaller repertoire. RTK rarefaction, the Chao1 estimator, and Recon v2.1 estimates of unobserved clonotypes were used to assess repertoire richness. For all TCRbeta clonotypes obtained by the gDNA method from a handful of donors, generation probabilities were computed with OLGA. As stored in TCRdb, this immuneACCESS dataset retains in-frame rearrangements with V and J assigned. A fraction of the clones does not appear; measured against another copy, unresolved V genes explain less than half of the discrepancy, and the remainder lacks a known reason. D and trimming come from the DNA, and the V and J calls and clone size come from that table. The sample table holds approximately 320,000 clones, of which around 74% were seen once. The ten largest clones represent 10% of the sample.

The sequenced material came from memory CD4+ T cells sorted from blood. The cell subset or site label here, explained by the study, means: CD45RA-negative fraction. The sequence came from a man younger than 40 in good health. The rearrangement combines TRBV5-1 with TRBJ2-5, with 9 bases aligning to TRBD1. At the DNA level, the sequence is TGCGCCAGCAGCTTGACAGGGGGCGTAGAGACCCAGTACTTC. Translated, it reads CASSLTGGVETQYF.